This passage covers 30 T cell receptor beta chains from one sample sequenced in a study of OX40 agonist ivuxolimab in advanced cancers. Only in-frame clones appear in the TCRdb table, and some are missing; sequencing was by immunoSEQ multiplex PCR. Among about 50,000 clones listed, 79% were seen once. The source was CD4+ or CD8+ T cells sorted from blood, collected in a trial of the OX40 agonist ivuxolimab. All receptors derive from an adult with an advanced solid tumor such as melanoma, head and neck, liver or kidney cancer.

The rearrangement joins TRBV7-2 to TRBJ2-1; D is unclear. Germline assignment: CDR1 SGHTA and CDR2 FQGNSA. This CDR3 has 15 amino acids. V shed 4 bases and J shed 0 bases, with 10 bases lying between them. The CDR3 loop reads CASSSMPSSYNEQFF. CDR3 sequence (DNA): TGTGCCAGCAGCTCGATGCCGAGCTCCTACAATGAGCAGTTCTTC.

V gene TRBV7-9 combines with J gene TRBJ2-5, with 7 bases lining up with TRBD1. CDR1 and CDR2 from the germline V gene are SEHNR and FQNEAQ (reference sequence). J lost 5 bases, V lost 3 bases, and 6 bases had no gene match. The CDR3 totals 14 residues. CDR3 residues: CASSFTGDGETQYF. The CDR3 nucleotides read TGTGCCAGCAGCTTCACAGGGGATGGGGAGACCCAGTACTTC.

The chain has TRBV9 and TRBJ1-3, with D possibly being TRBD1 (6 bases). CDR1 is SGDLS and CDR2 is YYNGEE in the germline V gene. V was cut by 0 bases and J by 1 base, with 11 bases left in between. The CDR3 contains 16 residues. Here the CDR3 reads CASSVDWGQSGNTIYF. The CDR3 DNA reads TGTGCCAGCAGCGTAGATTGGGGGCAGTCTGGAAACACCATATATTTT.

The rearrangement joins TRBV11-2 to TRBJ2-1; 9 bases agree with TRBD1. The germline gives CDR1 SGHAT, CDR2 FQNNGV. V trimming: 5 bases; J trimming: 2 bases; junction bases outside the gene matches: 10. The CDR3 runs to 17 residues. Here the CDR3 DNA reads TGTGCCAGCAGCCCAATACCGGGACAGGGTGCCTACAATGAGCAGTTCTTC. Protein: CASSPIPGQGAYNEQFF.

In this sample, this clone turned up once. The V gene is TRBV6-5, the J gene TRBJ1-3; D unclear. In germline, CDR1 is MNHEY, CDR2 SVGAGI. The CDR3 is 15 residues long. Trimming stripped 2 bases from V and 0 bases from J, with 8 bases between. CDR3 coding DNA: TGTGCCAGCAGTTACGAGTCGGTCTCTGGAAACACCATATATTTT. It encodes CASSYESVSGNTIYF.

The chain carries TRBV28 and TRBJ1-2; D is unclear. This CDR3 is 11 amino acids long. V lost 8 bases and J lost 0, with 4 bases in between. In germline, CDR1 is MDHEN, CDR2 SYDVKM. CDR3 sequence: CASLSNYGYTF. CDR3 DNA: TGTGCCAGCCTATCTAACTATGGCTACACCTTC.

This clone was recorded only once. This chain connects TRBV28 to TRBJ1-2, with 7 bases that match TRBD1. Germline V gene data show CDR1 as MDHEN and CDR2 as SYDVKM. The CDR3 runs to 15 residues. J gave up 4 bases and V 3 bases, and 8 bases lay outside the gene matches. This chain's CDR3 is CASSFEDRDVYGYTF. CDR3 nucleotide sequence: TGTGCCAGCAGTTTTGAAGACAGGGATGTCTATGGCTACACCTTC.

The chain recombines TRBV2 with TRBJ2-1, with D uncertain. Germline assignment: CDR1 SNHLY and CDR2 FYNNEI. Trimming left V 6 bases short and J 5 bases short, with 17 bases between. The CDR3 is made up of 15 amino acids. CDR3 in amino acids: CASRSGRESDNEQFF. The CDR3 bases are TGTGCCAGCAGATCCGGTAGAGAAAGTGACAATGAGCAGTTCTTC.

This clone was counted a few times. V is TRBV7-2 and J is TRBJ1-5; 8 nucleotides match TRBD1. The ends lost 1 base at V and 6 bases at J; junction bases unmatched: 5. CDR1 SGHTA and CDR2 FQGNSA come from the germline V gene. This CDR3 comprises 15 residues. DNA of the CDR3: TGTGCCAGCAGCTTAGTGACAGGGGTAAGTCAGCCCCAGCATTTT. Translating gives CASSLVTGVSQPQHF.

The rearrangement links TRBV9 to TRBJ2-2; 7 nucleotides match TRBD2. The germline V gene has CDR1 SGDLS and CDR2 YYNGEE. The CDR3 length is 15 residues. The J segment lost 5 bases and the V segment lost 4 bases, leaving 8 bases of the junction unmatched. The CDR3 bases are TGTGCCAGCAGCCAAACAGCGGGAAGGACCGGGGAGCTGTTTTTT. Amino acids: CASSQTAGRTGELFF.

V gene TRBV11-3 combines with J gene TRBJ1-1; 7 bases are a match to TRBD1. Germline CDR1 reads SGHNT; CDR2 reads YENEEA. The CDR3 contains 15 residues. V lost 6 bases and J lost 10; bases outside the gene matches: 17. The CDR3 DNA reads TGTGCCAGCAGTTCAGGAACCTCCAGGGGGTTTCGAGCTTTCTTT. Encoded protein: CASSSGTSRGFRAFF.

V gene TRBV15 combines with J gene TRBJ2-7; 11 bases are shared with TRBD1. With 0 bases clipped from V and 4 bases from J, the junction kept 2 bases outside the gene matches. This CDR3 has 15 residues. Germline V gene data show CDR1 as LNHNV and CDR2 as YYDKDF (reference sequence). CDR3 sequence (DNA): TGTGCCACCAGCAGAGAAGGGACAGGGGGTTACGAGCAGTACTTC. Translation gives CATSREGTGGYEQYF.

This chain uses TRBV18 with TRBJ2-3; TRBD1 is a possible D gene (6 bases). CDR3 length: 12 amino acids. Per the germline V gene, CDR1 is KGHSH and CDR2 is LQKENI. V dropped 0 bases and J dropped 14 bases, with 12 bases sitting between them. CDR3 protein: CASSPPGAQAYF. The DNA of the CDR3 is TGTGCCAGCTCACCACCGGGGGCTCAGGCGTATTTT.

This chain links TRBV5-1 with TRBJ2-3; unclear D gene. The germline V gene has CDR1 SGHRS and CDR2 YFSETQ. The CDR3 length is 13 residues. V lost 0 bases to trimming and J lost 5 bases, with 7 bases between them. In DNA form, the CDR3 reads TGCGCCAGCAGCTTGGCCGTTGGAGATACGCAGTATTTT. Translating gives CASSLAVGDTQYF. Using reference TRBV5-1 and TRBJ2-3 for the parts outside the CDR3, the full variable domain is KAGVTQTPRYLIKTRGQQVTLSCSPISGHRSVSWYQQTPGQGLQFLFEYFSETQRNKGNFPGRFSGRQFSNSRSEMNVSTLELGDSALYLCASSLAVGDTQYFGPGTRLTVL.

This sequence joins TRBV28 and TRBJ1-1; 8 bases fit TRBD1. This CDR3 is 15 amino acids long. V shed 4 bases, J shed 2 bases, and the junction held 6 bases outside the gene matches. Germline assignment: CDR1 MDHEN and CDR2 SYDVKM. This chain's CDR3 is CASSYPTGANTEAFF. The CDR3 DNA follows: TGTGCCAGCAGTTACCCGACAGGGGCTAACACTGAAGCTTTCTTT. Full variable domain (outside the CDR3, taken from reference TRBV28 and TRBJ1-1): DVKVTQSSRYLVKRTGEKVFLECVQDMDHENMFWYRQDPGLGLRLIYFSYDVKMKEKGDIPEGYSVSREKKERFSLILESASTNQTSMYLCASSYPTGANTEAFFGQGTRLTVV.

The chain links TRBV30 to TRBJ1-5; 11 bases line up with TRBD1. J lost 4 bases, V lost 1 base, and 6 bases had no gene match. The CDR3 loop spans 16 amino acids. The germline V gene encodes CDR1 GTSNPN and CDR2 SVGIG (reference sequence). The CDR3 DNA follows: TGTGCCTGGAGTGGACCGGACAGGGGGCCAAATCAGCCCCAGCATTTT. Translated, it gives CAWSGPDRGPNQPQHF.

The rearrangement links TRBV9 to TRBJ2-2; D not resolved. Trimming cost V 1 base and J 7 bases, with 14 bases left between them. Germline V CDR1 and CDR2: SGDLS, YYNGEE. The CDR3 is made up of 15 amino acids. CDR3 protein: CASSVRATSIGELFF. CDR3 sequence (DNA): TGTGCCAGCAGCGTAAGAGCGACCTCCATCGGGGAGCTGTTTTTT.

This sequence joins TRBV7-9 and TRBJ1-6, with D unclear. Germline loops: CDR1 SEHNR, CDR2 FQNEAQ (reference sequence). Trimming stripped 7 bases from V and 4 bases from J, with 14 bases between. This CDR3 is 15 amino acids long. CDR3 residues: CASIHSNYYNSPLHF. The CDR3 DNA reads TGTGCCAGCATACACAGCAATTATTATAATTCACCCCTCCACTTT.

As concerns this clone: The sample contains more than one DNA sequence encoding this CDR3. The rearrangement joins TRBV27 to TRBJ1-2; TRBD1 matches 9 bases. Germline-derived CDR1 and CDR2 are MNHEY and SMNVEV (reference sequence). J was trimmed by 5 bases and V by 0 bases; bases with no gene match: 1. The CDR3 has 14 amino acids. The CDR3 coding sequence is TGTGCCAGCAGTTTATCGGGACAGGGATATGGCTACACCTTC. Its protein product is CASSLSGQGYGYTF.

This clone was detected once. The J gene is TRBJ1-2, the V gene TRBV6-6; no definite D call. V dropped 8 bases and J dropped 8 bases, with 21 bases sitting between them. CDR3 length: 14 amino acids. Germline V gene sequence: CDR1 MNHNY, CDR2 SVGAGI (reference sequence). The DNA of the CDR3 is TGTGCCAGCCGGGCGGAAACAACATTGGGAGGCTACACCTTC. Its translation: CASRAETTLGGYTF.

In DNA, the CDR3 is TGTGCCAGTAGTATAAGAGATACGCAGTATTTT. This encodes CASSIRDTQYF. This chain uses TRBV19 with TRBJ2-3; no reliable D call. Germline V gene data show CDR1 as LNHDA and CDR2 as SQIVND (reference sequence). Trimming took 2 bases from V and 5 from J, leaving 2 bases between them. CDR3 length equals 11 residues. The whole variable domain, remainder taken from reference TRBV19 and TRBJ2-3, is DGGITQSPKYLFRKEGQNVTLSCEQNLNHDAMYWYRQDPGQGLRLIYYSQIVNDFQKGDIAEGYSVSREKKESFPLTVTSAQKNPTAFYLCASSIRDTQYFGPGTRLTVL.

This clone was seen a few times. This sequence joins TRBV7-6 and TRBJ2-1; D unresolved. Germline CDR1 and CDR2: SGHVS and FNYEAQ. The CDR3 has 13 residues. Trimming removed 1 base from V and 2 bases from J, with 3 bases in between. The CDR3 coding sequence is TGTGCCAGCAGCTTAGGGGCCTACAATGAGCAGTTCTTC. Its translation: CASSLGAYNEQFF.

The chain carries TRBV2 and TRBJ2-5; D gene unclear. Germline V gene sequence: CDR1 SNHLY, CDR2 FYNNEI. The CDR3 covers 14 residues. Trimming stripped 5 bases from V and 5 bases from J, with 15 bases between. The CDR3 nucleotides read TGTGCCAGCAGTAAAGACGGATACGGGGAGACCCAGTACTTC. Translating it yields CASSKDGYGETQYF.

This clone has just one count. The J gene is TRBJ2-7, the V gene TRBV7-8; either TRBD1 or TRBD2 may fit D (7 bases each). This CDR3 comprises 14 residues. Germline V CDR1 and CDR2: SGHVS, FQNEAQ. Trimming shortened V by 8 bases and J by 7 bases, and 21 bases separated the two germline ends. In DNA, the CDR3 is TGTGCCAGCGGGAGGGGGCCGCTTGGTCGGGAGCAGTACTTC. Translating it yields CASGRGPLGREQYF.

The chain has TRBV14 and TRBJ1-2; D not certain. V lost 4 bases and J lost 2, with 14 bases in between. The CDR3 consists of 15 residues. Per germline, CDR1 SGHDN and CDR2 FVKESK. CDR3 DNA: TGTGCCAGCAGCCGAGTGACGGGATGGAACTATGGCTACACCTTC. Its translation is CASSRVTGWNYGYTF.

Turning to this clone: The junction and the germline gene differ at one end; a read error may be behind it. The chain joins TRBV7-3 to TRBJ1-2; 7 nucleotides agree with TRBD1. This CDR3 contains 13 residues. Germline CDR1 is SGHTA and CDR2 is FQGTGA. CDR3 in amino acids: CASSLTGDYGYTF. The CDR3 region has the DNA TGTGCCAGCAGCCTAACAGGGGACTATGGCTACACCTTC.

J is TRBJ2-1 and V is TRBV6-5, with D possibly called TRBD1 or TRBD2 (7 bases each). Trimming left V 2 bases short and J 3 bases short, with 14 bases between. This CDR3 spans 16 amino acids. In germline, CDR1 is MNHEY, CDR2 SVGAGI. The CDR3 sequence: CASSYTQGGVYNEQFF. The CDR3 DNA sequence: TGTGCCAGCAGTTACACCCAGGGGGGGGTCTACAATGAGCAGTTCTTC.

This chain links TRBV9 with TRBJ1-6, with D possibly matching TRBD1 (6 bases). The V and J ends lost 0 bases and 8 bases respectively, with 12 bases between them. The CDR3 loop spans 15 amino acids. Germline assignment: CDR1 SGDLS and CDR2 YYNGEE. CDR3 residues: CASSVVEGGHSPLHF. The DNA for the CDR3 is TGTGCCAGCAGCGTAGTTGAGGGGGGCCATTCACCCCTCCACTTT.

The chain has TRBV9 and TRBJ2-2, with 15 bases fitting TRBD2. This CDR3 region has 19 residues. Per germline, CDR1 SGDLS and CDR2 YYNGEE. Trimming cost V 4 bases and J 1 base; bases outside gene matches: 8. CDR3 sequence (DNA): TGTGCCAGCAGCCTTTCCGGGACTAGCGGGGGGCTGAACACCGGGGAGCTGTTTTTT. Its protein is CASSLSGTSGGLNTGELFF.

Remarks on this clone: At one boundary the junction diverges from the germline segment, which might be a read error. This chain uses TRBV7-7 with TRBJ2-5; 9 nucleotides agree with TRBD1. The CDR3 covers 15 residues. CDR1 and CDR2 (germline): SSHAT, FNYEAQ (reference sequence). The CDR3 loop reads CASSLGDRVGETQYF. The CDR3 coding sequence is TGTGCTAGCAGCTTAGGGGACAGGGTTGGAGAGACCCAGTACTTC.